Shown below are 25 T cell receptor beta chains from a single sample sequenced in a study of blood T cell repertoires in COVID-19. Repertoires were generated with immunoSEQ multiplex PCR, while TCRdb's copy carries only in-frame clones and drops some. The repertoire has about 210,000 clones, 92% of them found once; the top ten carry approximately 1.2%. Sample: peripheral blood. All receptors derive from a man between 25 and 39 years old with acute or convalescent COVID-19.

The chain combines TRBV30 with TRBJ1-1; 8 bases are shared with TRBD1. J gave up 1 base and V 0 bases, and 4 bases lay outside the gene matches. The CDR3 spans 15 residues. Germline CDR1 reads GTSNPN; CDR2 reads SVGIG (reference sequence). CDR3 residues: CAWSVQGVGNTEAFF. The CDR3 DNA follows: TGTGCCTGGAGTGTACAGGGGGTTGGGAACACTGAAGCTTTCTTT.

This chain uses TRBV6-6 with TRBJ1-5; 7 bases map to TRBD1. The CDR3 sequence is 15 residues long. CDR1 MNHNY and CDR2 SVGAGI come from the germline V gene (reference sequence). The V and J ends lost 6 bases and 2 bases, in that order; junction bases with no gene match: 7. The CDR3 here is CASRPPGQGNQPQHF. The CDR3 nucleotides read TGTGCCAGCAGACCCCCCGGACAGGGCAATCAGCCCCAGCATTTT.

The V and J genes are TRBV6-2 or TRBV6-3 and TRBJ2-1; 9 nucleotides align to TRBD2. After removal of 1 base from V and 5 bases from J, the junction contained 6 bases not matched to a gene. The CDR3 consists of 16 residues. The germline V gene encodes CDR1 MNHEY and CDR2 SVGEGT. CDR3 sequence: CASSYWKTSGDNEQFF. In DNA form, the CDR3 reads TGTGCCAGCAGTTACTGGAAGACTAGCGGCGACAATGAGCAGTTCTTC.

The chain joins TRBV5-1 to TRBJ2-7; 11 nucleotides match TRBD1. V gave up 0 bases and J gave up 3 bases; unmatched junction bases: 11. The CDR3 has 18 residues. CDR1 and CDR2 from the germline V gene are SGHRS and YFSETQ. Written as DNA, the CDR3 is TGCGCCAGCAGCTTGGCCCGCGGGACAGGGGGACCCCGCTACGAGCAGTACTTC. As protein: CASSLARGTGGPRYEQYF.

The chain couples TRBV5-1 to TRBJ2-3; possibly TRBD1 for D (6 bases). The CDR3 is 15 amino acids. V was trimmed by 0 bases and J by 6 bases, leaving 14 bases between them. From germline, CDR1 is SGHRS and CDR2 YFSETQ. CDR3 nucleotide sequence: TGCGCCAGCAGCTTGGGGGACATCGAACGGGATACGCAGTATTTT. It codes for CASSLGDIERDTQYF.

The DNA of the CDR3 is TGTGCCAGTAGTAGGACAGGGGTGAAAGCTTTCTTT. The encoded protein is CASSRTGVKAFF. V and J are TRBV19 and TRBJ1-1, with 9 positions matching TRBD1. Germline-derived CDR1 and CDR2 are LNHDA and SQIVND (reference sequence). The CDR3 extends over 12 amino acids. With V trimmed by 4 bases and J by 9 bases, 3 bases remained unmatched.

This chain joins TRBV13 and TRBJ2-5; 11 bases are a match to TRBD1. Germline values: CDR1 PRHDT, CDR2 FYEKMQ (reference sequence). The length of the CDR3 is 15 residues. The ends lost 6 bases at V and 5 bases at J; junction bases unmatched: 8. CDR3: CASSYRTGGLETQYF. The CDR3 DNA sequence: TGTGCCAGCAGTTACCGGACAGGGGGCTTGGAGACCCAGTACTTC.

The chain combines TRBV7-9 with TRBJ1-5; TRBD1 might be the D (6 bases). This CDR3 region has 16 residues. The germline V and J ends were trimmed by 1 base and 0 bases, with 10 bases remaining between them. Per the germline V gene, CDR1 is SEHNR and CDR2 is FQNEAQ (reference sequence). CDR3 in amino acids: CASSLGTDNSNQPQHF. DNA of the CDR3: TGTGCCAGCAGCTTAGGGACAGATAATAGCAATCAGCCCCAGCATTTT.

In DNA form, the CDR3 reads TGTGCCAGCAGCCCCGTACGGCGCGGATTAAATGGCTACACCTTC. The encoded protein is CASSPVRRGLNGYTF. V gene TRBV14 combines with J gene TRBJ1-2; D not certain. The CDR3 totals 15 residues. Germline V gene lookup returns CDR1 SGHDN and CDR2 FVKESK. V lost 4 bases to trimming and J lost 6 bases, with 18 bases between them.

The J gene is TRBJ2-4, the V gene TRBV4-1, with a tentative D call TRBD1 (5 bases). The V and J ends lost 0 bases and 8 bases respectively, with 26 bases between them. The CDR3 extends over 19 amino acids. The germline gives CDR1 MGHRA, CDR2 YSYEKL. The CDR3 DNA sequence: TGCGCCAGCAGCCAAGATCCCGGGCGCCGAGTCCCGCAGGGTTACATTCAGTACTTC. Its translation: CASSQDPGRRVPQGYIQYF.

This chain connects TRBV2 to TRBJ1-2; D gene uncertain. Germline V lookup: CDR1 SNHLY, CDR2 FYNNEI. The V gene lost 11 bases and the J gene lost 2 bases, with 18 bases spanning the gap. The CDR3 extends over 14 amino acids. The CDR3 nucleotides read TGTGCCTCAAACGTAGGCAGGAAGAACTATGGCTACACCTTC. It specifies CASNVGRKNYGYTF.

J is TRBJ2-1 and V is TRBV5-1; 8 nucleotides match TRBD1. The CDR3 has 14 residues. Germline V gene data show CDR1 as SGHRS and CDR2 as YFSETQ. J lost 10 bases, V lost 2 bases, and 8 bases had no gene match. CDR3 bases: TGCGCCAGCAGCTTAACCCAGGGGGCGCAGGAGCAGTTCTTC. Translating gives CASSLTQGAQEQFF.

V usage is TRBV4-1 and J usage is TRBJ2-7, with D maybe TRBD2 (5 bases). CDR3 length: 14 residues. V dropped 3 bases and J dropped 3 bases, with 12 bases sitting between them. Germline V gene data show CDR1 as MGHRA and CDR2 as YSYEKL. The CDR3, as DNA: TGCGCCAGCAGCCATTATGGGAGAGGCTACGAGCAGTACTTC. It codes for CASSHYGRGYEQYF.

The chain recombines TRBV11-2 with TRBJ2-7, with 11 bases identical to TRBD1. Trimming at V came to 5 bases and at J to 4 bases, leaving 4 bases not matched to a gene. Germline V gives CDR1 SGHAT, CDR2 FQNNGV. The CDR3 extends over 14 amino acids. Written as DNA, the CDR3 is TGTGCCAGCAGCGTAGGGACAGGGGGTTACGAGCAGTACTTC. This codes for CASSVGTGGYEQYF.

The J gene is TRBJ2-3, the V gene TRBV19; 7 bases are shared with TRBD2. The CDR3 extends over 14 amino acids. J lost 4 bases, V lost 3 bases, and 4 bases had no gene match. Looked up from germline, CDR1 is LNHDA and CDR2 is SQIVND (reference sequence). This chain's CDR3 is CASSIFAGADTQYF. CDR3 bases: TGTGCCAGTAGTATTTTTGCGGGGGCAGATACGCAGTATTTT.

This sequence joins TRBV6-5 and TRBJ2-3, with 12 bases that match TRBD1. Germline values: CDR1 MNHEY, CDR2 SVGAGI. This CDR3 is built from 15 residues. The V segment lost 6 bases and the J segment 11 bases; nucleotides outside the gene matches: 12. The chain's CDR3 is CASRGTGGLGTEQYF. The CDR3 DNA sequence: TGTGCCAGCAGAGGGACAGGGGGCTTGGGGACCGAGCAGTATTTT.

The gene calls are TRBV4-1 and TRBJ2-4, with TRBD2 matching 7 bases. V trimming: 3 bases; J trimming: 0 bases; junction bases outside the gene matches: 8. Germline CDR1 MGHRA, CDR2 YSYEKL. The CDR3 has 17 amino acids. Here the CDR3 DNA reads TGCGCCAGCAGCCACCTAAGACTAGCCTCAGCCAAAAACATTCAGTACTTC. Its translation is CASSHLRLASAKNIQYF.

The rearrangement uses TRBV15 and TRBJ2-5, with 10 bases that match TRBD2. Germline lookup yields CDR1 LNHNV and CDR2 YYDKDF (reference sequence). After removal of 3 bases from V and 2 bases from J, the junction contained 6 bases not matched to a gene. This CDR3 contains 16 residues. The CDR3 reads CATSSPSGGFQETQYF. For the CDR3, the DNA is TGTGCCACCAGCAGCCCTAGCGGGGGTTTTCAAGAGACCCAGTACTTC. The full variable domain, its missing parts supplied by reference TRBV15 and TRBJ2-5, is DAMVIQNPRYQVTQFGKPVTLSCSQTLNHNVMYWYQQKSSQAPKLLFHYYDKDFNNEADTPDNFQSRRPNTSFCFLDIRSPGLGDTAMYLCATSSPSGGFQETQYFGPGTRLLVL.

This clone was observed once. The chain joins TRBV7-9 to TRBJ2-2, with 12 bases aligning to TRBD2. The V and J ends lost 8 bases and 9 bases, in that order; junction bases with no gene match: 10. The CDR3 length is 15 residues. The germline V gene encodes CDR1 SEHNR and CDR2 FQNEAQ (reference sequence). CDR3 residues: CASFLTSGGLRELFF. The DNA for the CDR3 is TGTGCCAGCTTTCTCACTAGCGGGGGGCTCAGGGAGCTGTTTTTT. Full variable domain (rest looked up from reference TRBV7-9 and TRBJ2-2): DTGVSQNPRHKITKRGQNVTFRCDPISEHNRLYWYRQTLGQGPEFLTYFQNEAQLEKSRLLSDRFSAERPKGSFSTLEIQRTEQGDSAMYLCASFLTSGGLRELFFGEGSRLTVL.

The chain links TRBV10-3 to TRBJ2-3; the match to TRBD2 covers 10 bases. Germline CDR1 reads ENHRY; CDR2 reads SYGVKD. This CDR3 spans 15 amino acids. V lost 6 bases, J lost 7 bases, and 10 bases stayed unmatched. CDR3 bases: TGTGCCATCAGCAGACTAGCGGGCGAGGAAAATACGCAGTATTTT. It yields the protein CAISRLAGEENTQYF.

The chain uses TRBV6-5 and TRBJ1-6; D unclear. This CDR3 is 15 amino acids long. Germline CDR1 MNHEY, CDR2 SVGAGI. The germline V and J ends were trimmed by 2 bases and 7 bases, with 12 bases remaining between them. Written as DNA, the CDR3 is TGTGCCAGCAGTTACCGGGTCCTCCAGAATTCACCCCTCCACTTT. It translates to CASSYRVLQNSPLHF.

This chain connects TRBV27 to TRBJ2-4; D might be TRBD2 (5 bases). Germline-derived CDR1 and CDR2 are MNHEY and SMNVEV (reference sequence). V dropped 3 bases and J dropped 7 bases, with 10 bases sitting between them. This CDR3 contains 13 residues. The CDR3 sequence: CASSFSGINIQYF. CDR3 DNA sequence: TGTGCCAGCAGTTTTTCGGGAATTAACATTCAGTACTTC.

The V and J genes are TRBV20-1 and TRBJ2-5; 10 bases line up with TRBD2. Germline lookup yields CDR1 DFQATT and CDR2 SNEGSKA (reference sequence). The CDR3 covers 16 residues. Trimming at V came to 3 bases and at J to 0 bases, leaving 7 bases not matched to a gene. This CDR3 reads CSASKASGGNQETQYF. In DNA form, the CDR3 reads TGCAGTGCTAGTAAGGCTAGCGGGGGAAACCAAGAGACCCAGTACTTC.

In its sample, this clone was seen once. The rearrangement uses TRBV13 and TRBJ1-1, with TRBD1 matching over 7 bases. With V trimmed by 6 bases and J by 0 bases, 7 bases remained unmatched. The V gene's germline CDR1 is PRHDT and CDR2 FYEKMQ (reference sequence). This CDR3 contains 15 residues. The chain's CDR3 is CASRRDSRVNTEAFF. The CDR3 coding sequence is TGTGCCAGCAGACGGGACAGTCGGGTGAACACTGAAGCTTTCTTT.

The gene calls are TRBV19 and TRBJ1-2, with 10 bases aligning to TRBD1. The CDR3 runs to 13 residues. Germline values: CDR1 LNHDA, CDR2 SQIVND (reference sequence). With V trimmed by 5 bases and J by 10 bases, 7 bases remained unmatched. CDR3 sequence reads: CASSQGTGVYYTF. CDR3 in DNA: TGTGCCAGTAGTCAAGGGACAGGGGTCTACTACACCTTC.